This T cell receptor (beta chain) was sequenced for a study of cytomegalovirus exposure and HLA in healthy donors (dated 2017 in TCRdb). For context, the study as a whole: An earlier analysis of several hundred of the donors reported about 280 Gb of sequence data and approximately 120 million unique TCR beta sequences obtained from 150 million to 200 million T cells. The aim of the study was to test whether cataloging public T cell receptors could identify signatures of past pathogen exposure. Every repertoire in the discovery cohort had been generated on one and the same sequencing platform. In an earlier analysis of 587 of the donors, high-throughput TCR beta sequencing was used to judge whether each TCR beta V gene segment behaved as functional or pseudogenic. In the later analysis, no new phenotypic data were used to find candidate immune exposures; instead, reliance was placed on TCR beta sequences and their occurrence across donors. HLA typing included class I and class II loci at four-digit resolution. The genetic ancestry cluster associated with self-reported Caucasian donors included 81% of the 398 genotyped donors. Because of strong linkage in the cohort, five DR-DQ haplotypes were treated as single units for association and clustering. Besides the first cohort of more than 650 subjects, a separate validation cohort made up of some 110 different subjects was used. Among roughly 400 genotyped donors of the cohort, an average of around 250,000 unique TCR beta nucleotide sequences was sequenced per donor, of which about 18% were non-productive. In a later analysis, previously published TCR beta repertoires from hundreds of donors were re-analyzed and high-resolution HLA genotyping was added so that TCR occurrence patterns could be studied. Roughly 300 gigabases of sequencing data and approximately 91 million unique TCR sequences made up an early release that covered fewer than 650 HLA-typed donors. A later genetic analysis took genome-wide SNP genotypes for about three fifths of the 666 donors and used that subset as a discovery cohort. To predict cytomegalovirus infection status, the study combined high-throughput TCR immunosequencing, statistical association of individual TCRs with disease status, and machine learning. Donor age, sex, ethnicity and CMV serostatus were compiled together with the repertoire data. Typing coverage varied by locus: roughly 629-640 donors for A, B, C, DRB1 and DQB1; more than 500 for DQA1; approximately 610 for DPA1; roughly 450 for DPB1. Using immunosequencing, the study profiled T cell repertoires from fewer than 850 subjects and related those repertoires to cytomegalovirus serostatus.

Details on this clone: It has no known antigen specificity.

Receptor amplification or capture employed the immunoSEQ multiplex PCR assay. For the multiplex PCR, a mixture combining 60 forward primers for TCR Vbeta segments and 13 reverse primers for TCR Jbeta segments was used. The CDR3 region of rearranged TCR beta genes was amplified from genomic DNA by a multiplex PCR assay. Amplified TCR beta libraries were sequenced as 87-base-pair reads on the Illumina HiSeq System. The authors processed their data as follows. A later analysis tallied tens of millions of unique TCR beta chains across the approximately 670 repertoires, and about 12 million of those chains were shared by two or more donors. A nearest-neighbor algorithm error-corrected the raw reads and collapsed the reads into unique sequences, merging closely related sequences to remove PCR and sequencing errors. Alignment of CDR3 sequences to IMGT reference sequences was used to assign V, D and J gene segments. For a sequence to be retained, at least a six-nucleotide match to both a V gene segment and a J gene segment was required. Rearrangements were classified as productive when the CDR3 lacked stop codons and remained in frame with V and J, and all other rearrangements were classified as non-productive. CDR3 was defined by IMGT convention, running from the second conserved V-encoded cysteine to the conserved J-encoded phenylalanine. Sequences without an unambiguous match to a single V gene segment were excluded from the earlier analysis of 450 to 650 of the donors. An earlier analysis of fewer than 750 of the donors called V segments functional above 56.7% productive rearrangements and segregating when the between-donor standard deviation exceeded 5%. A statistical classification framework was built to diagnose cytomegalovirus status from the catalog of TCR beta chain sequences. In a later analysis, TCR nucleotide sequences were compared against IMGT/GENE-DB human TR gene sequences so that V and J genes could be assigned. In a later analysis, CDR3 sequences and most-parsimonious VDJ recombination scenarios were assigned using the TCRdist pipeline. In a later analysis, each TCR beta chain was defined by its CDR3 amino acid sequence together with its V-gene family, and reads lacking a unique V-gene family were excluded. As a way to deal with suspected cross-contamination and a sequencing artifact, a later analysis dropped under 600 nucleotide sequences that were highly shared and had low generation probability. For each public chain, a later analysis derived a clonal expansion index from normalized ranks of inferred template counts within each repertoire. Generation probabilities in a later analysis came from a VDJ recombination model fitted to out-of-frame rearrangements, and those results were checked against IGoR. In a later analysis, hypergeometric tests were used to score TCR-TCR, TCR-HLA and TCR-CMV co-occurrence, with a repertoire-size bias correction applied to TCR pairs. False discovery rates were estimated in a later analysis by permuting HLA or CMV assignments 20 times. In a later analysis, co-occurring TCRs were grouped with DBSCAN, and TCRdist sequence similarity was added when clustering was performed within HLA-allele-positive subsets. For co-occurrence clustering, repertoires with fewer than 30,000 or more than 120,000 public chains were excluded, along with four or five repertoires with anomalous nucleotide sharing. TCRdb re-hosts the immuneACCESS table, in-frame sequences only. Its copies lack some clones; in the studies checked, an unresolved V gene accounts for under half of them, and the cause for the rest is not known. V, J and clone size derive from that table, while D and trimming were established from the DNA sequence. The table for this sample lists 110,000 to 150,000 clones. The top ten hold 0.8% to 1% of the sample.

Study-wide conclusions, independent of this receptor: The only immune exposure information available for the cohort was CMV serostatus. The classifier was reported to diagnose cytomegalovirus status with high specificity and sensitivity in both the original and validation cohorts. Because counts were too low, around 17 rarely observed V segments, including chromosome 9 orphons, were left out of the earlier analysis of over 550 of the donors. Assigning TCR associations to individual alleles was difficult when HLA alleles, especially DR and DQ, strongly co-occurred. A further reported finding was that TCR beta sequences accurately predicted the HLA-A and HLA-B alleles for most subjects in the first cohort. A later analysis associated 15,000 or so TCR beta sequences with specific HLA alleles at a false discovery rate of 0.05. In a later analysis, HLA-associated TCR beta chains were found to be more clonally expanded and to have lower generation probabilities than equally common non-associated chains. Sequencing depth was assumed to be roughly uniform across donors in the presence/absence analyses, though that assumption may not hold. The authors suggested that the approach could potentially be extended to other disease states and immunological phenotypes. Correlated functional status among segregating V segments might be attributable to linkage disequilibrium, but an unknown experimental factor could not be ruled out. Most TCR sequences were observed very rarely across donors, whereas some public TCRs were present in many individuals. Several of the top co-occurrence clusters appeared to be linked to parvovirus B19, influenza, CMV and Epstein-Barr virus, according to a later analysis. In an earlier analysis of approximately 590 of the donors, most TCR beta V segments were observed in productive rearrangements about 87% or about 30% of the time, broadly matching IMGT annotations. In vitro tests confirmed that a few of the cytomegalovirus-associated TCR beta chains recognize cytomegalovirus antigens. A cluster of highly shared sequence variants was judged likely to represent a technical artifact of the sequencing pipeline. Because HLA typing was unavailable for some donors at each locus, only the typed subset was used in association tests. Only TCR beta chains were sequenced in this cohort, and the absence of alpha or paired-chain data limited detectable features. In the study, 164 TCR beta chains were listed as associated with cytomegalovirus. A later analysis found that TCR association rates varied across HLA loci, with DRB1 alleles showing the most associated TCRs and HLA-C alleles the fewest. According to a later analysis, most CMV-associated TCR beta chains appeared to be HLA-restricted, and the HLA associations seemed to be driven largely by CMV exposure. V-gene and J-gene trimming of TCR beta chains was associated with a missense DCLRE1C variant in a later genetic analysis, and the association was replicated in an independent cohort. Some IMGT-functional V segments, including TRBV6-2 and TRBV6-3, could not be distinguished by the 87-base-pair reads and were therefore excluded. Compared with the roughly 670-donor mean, donors in an Asian-associated ancestry cluster had fewer N-insertions in productive TCRs, according to a later genetic analysis.

Counted from cysteine to phenylalanine, this CDR3 has 12 amino acids. The CDR3 DNA has 36 bases and is translated from base 1. Looking up the germline V gene yields CDR1 SGHVS and CDR2 FQNEAQ. The junction carries 9 bases between V and J, which are trimmed by 5 bases and 7 bases respectively. In total, over 600 healthy bone marrow donors made up the cohort. At the time of sampling, all cohort members were nominally healthy, though unrecorded immune exposures were likely present. The donor was CMV seronegative and was included in the group of 352 seronegative cohort members. A peripheral blood sample was collected from each donor, and TCR beta sequencing was performed on peripheral blood mononuclear cells. The Qiagen DNeasy Blood Extraction Kit was used to extract genomic DNA from the blood cell samples.

The receptor's source is a male donor in good health and CMV-seronegative. The sequence is built from TRBV7-8 and TRBJ1-5; a tentative D match to TRBD1 spans 5 bases. The specimen sequenced was PBMCs. The DNA sequence reads TGTGCCAGCAGCACCGGGGGGCAGCCCCAGCATTTT. The resulting protein is CASSTGGQPQHF.